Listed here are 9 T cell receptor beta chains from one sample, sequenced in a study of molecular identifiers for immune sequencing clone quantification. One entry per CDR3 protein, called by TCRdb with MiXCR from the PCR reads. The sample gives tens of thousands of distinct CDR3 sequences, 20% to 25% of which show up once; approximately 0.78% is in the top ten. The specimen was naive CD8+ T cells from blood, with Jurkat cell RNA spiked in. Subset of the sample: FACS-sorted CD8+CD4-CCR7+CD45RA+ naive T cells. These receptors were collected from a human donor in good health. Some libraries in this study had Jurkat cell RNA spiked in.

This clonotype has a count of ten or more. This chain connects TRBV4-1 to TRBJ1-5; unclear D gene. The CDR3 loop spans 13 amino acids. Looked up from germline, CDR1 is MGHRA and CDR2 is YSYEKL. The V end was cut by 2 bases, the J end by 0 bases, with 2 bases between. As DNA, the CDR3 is TGCGCCAGCAGCCAAAATAGCAATCAGCCCCAGCATTTT. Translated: CASSQNSNQPQHF.

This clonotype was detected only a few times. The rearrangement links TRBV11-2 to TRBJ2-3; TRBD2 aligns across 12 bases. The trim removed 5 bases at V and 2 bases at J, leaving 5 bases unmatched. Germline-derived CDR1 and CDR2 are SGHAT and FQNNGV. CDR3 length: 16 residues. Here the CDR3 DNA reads TGTGCCAGCAGCCCCTGGACTAGCGGGGCCACAGATACGCAGTATTTT. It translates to CASSPWTSGATDTQYF.

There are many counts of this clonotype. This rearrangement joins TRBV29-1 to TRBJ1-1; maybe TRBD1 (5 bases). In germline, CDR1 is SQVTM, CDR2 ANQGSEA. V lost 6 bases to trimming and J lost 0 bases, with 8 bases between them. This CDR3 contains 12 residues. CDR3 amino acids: CSVGPLNTEAFF. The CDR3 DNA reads TGCAGCGTGGGGCCTCTGAACACTGAAGCTTTCTTT.

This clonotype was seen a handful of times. The CDR3 nucleotides read TGTGCCAGCAGCTTCCGCGATGGCGACGAGCAGTACTTC. The encoded protein is CASSFRDGDEQYF. The V call is TRBV7-2, the J call TRBJ2-7; no definite D call. The germline V and J ends were trimmed by 3 bases and 5 bases, with 11 bases remaining between them. Germline-derived CDR1 and CDR2 are SGHTA and FQGNSA. This CDR3 contains 13 residues.

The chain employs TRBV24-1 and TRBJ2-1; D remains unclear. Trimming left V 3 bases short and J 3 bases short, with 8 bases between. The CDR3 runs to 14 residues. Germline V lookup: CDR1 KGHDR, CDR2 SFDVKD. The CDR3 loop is CATSDTDVYNEQFF. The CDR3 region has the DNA TGTGCCACCAGTGATACGGACGTCTACAATGAGCAGTTCTTC.

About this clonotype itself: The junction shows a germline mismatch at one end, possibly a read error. The CDR3: CASSGGGSLFTDTRYF. DNA of the CDR3: TGTGCCAGCAGCGGGGGGGGATCCCTCTTCACAGATACGCGGTATTTT. The chain recombines TRBV7-9 with TRBJ2-3; TRBD2 matches 7 bases. Germline assignment: CDR1 SEHNR and CDR2 FQNEAQ (reference sequence). This CDR3 region has 16 residues.

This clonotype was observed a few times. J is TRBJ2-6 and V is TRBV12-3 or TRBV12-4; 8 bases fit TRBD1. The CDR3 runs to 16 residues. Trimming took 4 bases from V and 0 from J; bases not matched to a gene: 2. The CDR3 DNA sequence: TGTGCCAGCAGTTGGGGACAGGTCTCTGGGGCCAACGTCCTGACTTTC. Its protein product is CASSWGQVSGANVLTF.

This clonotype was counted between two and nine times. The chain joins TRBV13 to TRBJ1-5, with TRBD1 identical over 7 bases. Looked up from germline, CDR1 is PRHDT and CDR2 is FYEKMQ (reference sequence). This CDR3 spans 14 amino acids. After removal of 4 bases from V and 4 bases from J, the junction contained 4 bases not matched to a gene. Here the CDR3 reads CASSWGQSNQPQHF. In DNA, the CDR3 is TGTGCCAGCAGCTGGGGACAGTCAAATCAGCCCCAGCATTTT.

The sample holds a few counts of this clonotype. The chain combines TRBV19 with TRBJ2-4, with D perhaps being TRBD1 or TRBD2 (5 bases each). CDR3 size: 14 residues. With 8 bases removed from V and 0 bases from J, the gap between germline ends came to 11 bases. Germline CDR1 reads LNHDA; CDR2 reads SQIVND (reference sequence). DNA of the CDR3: TGTGCCAGTTGGGACGATTCAGCCAAAAACATTCAGTACTTC. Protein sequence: CASWDDSAKNIQYF.